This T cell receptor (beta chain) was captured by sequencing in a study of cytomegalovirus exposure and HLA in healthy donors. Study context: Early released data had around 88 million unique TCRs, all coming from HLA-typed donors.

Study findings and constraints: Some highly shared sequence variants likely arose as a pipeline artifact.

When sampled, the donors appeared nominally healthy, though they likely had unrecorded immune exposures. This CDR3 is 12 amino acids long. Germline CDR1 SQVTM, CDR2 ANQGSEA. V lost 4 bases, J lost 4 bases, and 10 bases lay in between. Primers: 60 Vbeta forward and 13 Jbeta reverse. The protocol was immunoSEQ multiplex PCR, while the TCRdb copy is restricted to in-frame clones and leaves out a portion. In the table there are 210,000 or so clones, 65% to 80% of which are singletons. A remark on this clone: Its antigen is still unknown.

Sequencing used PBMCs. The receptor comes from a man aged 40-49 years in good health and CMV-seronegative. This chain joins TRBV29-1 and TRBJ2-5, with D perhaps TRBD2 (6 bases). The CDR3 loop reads CSVGGGSETQYF. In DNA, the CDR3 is TGCAGCGTTGGTGGAGGGTCAGAGACCCAGTACTTC.